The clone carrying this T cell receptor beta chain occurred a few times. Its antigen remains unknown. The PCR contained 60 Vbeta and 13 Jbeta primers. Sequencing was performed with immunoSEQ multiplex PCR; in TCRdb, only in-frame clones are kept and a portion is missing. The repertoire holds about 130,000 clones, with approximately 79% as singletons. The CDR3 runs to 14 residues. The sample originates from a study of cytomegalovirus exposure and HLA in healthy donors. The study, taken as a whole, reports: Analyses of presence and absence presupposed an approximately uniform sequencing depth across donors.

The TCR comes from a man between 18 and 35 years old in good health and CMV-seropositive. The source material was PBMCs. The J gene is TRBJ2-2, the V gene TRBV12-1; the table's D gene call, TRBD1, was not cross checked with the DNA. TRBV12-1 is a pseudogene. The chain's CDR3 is CASSRDRGTGELFF. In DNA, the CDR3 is TGTGCCAGCAGCCGGGACAGGGGCACCGGGGAGCTGTTTTTT.